Listed below are T cell receptor beta chains from one sample, sequenced in a study of blood T cells in healthy people across ages. TCRdb fed the 5' RACE reads into MiXCR, producing one record per CDR3 protein. The sample holds 500,000 to 650,000 distinct CDR3 sequences, about a quarter seen once. These data were also filed under a second study, of T cells of mothers and their children.

Sequencing was done on a sample of blood. The receptors come from a boy under 10 years old in good health. The CDR3 runs from the conserved cysteine through the conserved F or W. The order of the fields is clone size, V gene, J gene, D gene, CDR3 DNA, CDR3 protein. A D gene is named only where the DNA matches it firmly. Where a row states a size, it is once, few, many or the class of an expanded clone; other rows omit it.

size: .; V: TRBV20-1; J: TRBJ2-1; D: TRBD2; DNA: TGCAGTGCTTATAGGGCACTAGCGCTTTACAATGAGCAGTTCTTC; CDR3: CSAYRALALYNEQFF
size: .; V: TRBV27; J: TRBJ1-1; D: .; DNA: TGTGCCAGCAGTCCCCCGGCCAGGGTTCGGACTGAAGCTTTCTTT; CDR3: CASSPPARVRTEAFF
size: few; V: TRBV10-3; J: TRBJ2-3; D: .; DNA: TGTGCCATCAGTGAGTCGGGCGGGGCCAGAGATACGCAGTATTTT; CDR3: CAISESGGARDTQYF
size: .; V: TRBV12-3/TRBV12-4; J: TRBJ1-2; D: .; DNA: TGTGCCAGCAGTTCAAATTGGGCAGAGTATGGCTACACCTTC; CDR3: CASSSNWAEYGYTF
size: .; V: TRBV9; J: TRBJ1-4; D: .; DNA: TGTGCCAGGATGATGGTTTTGAGGTCGAAGGCAACTAATGAAAAACTGTTTTTT; CDR3: CARMMVLRSKATNEKLFF
size: .; V: TRBV7-9; J: TRBJ2-7; D: .; DNA: TGTGCCAGCAGCTTAGGAACTCAGGGCGACGAGCAGTACTTC; CDR3: CASSLGTQGDEQYF
size: .; V: TRBV20-1; J: TRBJ2-7; D: TRBD1; DNA: TGCAGTGCTAGAGCAGACAGGGCCTACGAGCAGTACTTC; CDR3: CSARADRAYEQYF
size: many; V: TRBV3-1; J: TRBJ2-1; D: TRBD2; DNA: TGTGCCAGCAGCCCCGGAGGGAGGGTTTCCTACAATGAGCAGTTCTTC; CDR3: CASSPGGRVSYNEQFF
size: once; V: TRBV7-9; J: TRBJ2-5; D: TRBD1; DNA: TGTGCCAGCAGCTTAGGGACAGGGGCCTACTACGTGGGTTACTTC; CDR3: CASSLGTGAYYVGYF
size: .; V: TRBV9; J: TRBJ2-7; D: .; DNA: TGTGCCAACAGCGTGGACGGGGCCGAGCAGTACTTC; CDR3: CANSVDGAEQYF
size: .; V: TRBV3-1; J: TRBJ2-7; D: TRBD2; DNA: TGTGCCAGCAGCCCCTGGGAGGGCGAATACGAGCAGTACTTC; CDR3: CASSPWEGEYEQYF
size: .; V: TRBV30; J: TRBJ2-7; D: TRBD2; DNA: TGTGCCTGGAGTCAGCGGGAGAGTTCCTACGAGCAGTACTTC; CDR3: CAWSQRESSYEQYF
size: .; V: TRBV5-1; J: TRBJ2-5; D: .; DNA: TGCGCCAGCAGCCCTCCCTGGGGGCAAGAGACCCAGTACTTC; CDR3: CASSPPWGQETQYF
size: once; V: TRBV3-1; J: TRBJ2-4; D: .; DNA: TGTGCCAGCAGCCAAGCTTGGGGAAACGGGAAAAACATTCAGTACTTC; CDR3: CASSQAWGNGKNIQYF
size: few; V: TRBV5-5; J: TRBJ2-5; D: TRBD2; DNA: TGTGCCAGCAGCTTGGAACTAGCGGGAGGGACCCAGTACTTC; CDR3: CASSLELAGGTQYF
size: .; V: TRBV20-1; J: TRBJ2-7; D: .; DNA: TGCAGTGCTAGAGCTGTCGGGGGGCCCTCCTACGAGCAGTACTTC; CDR3: CSARAVGGPSYEQYF
size: .; V: TRBV14; J: TRBJ2-7; D: TRBD1; DNA: TGTGCCAGCAGCCAAGACTCCGGGACAGGGGTTTACGAGCAGTACTTC; CDR3: CASSQDSGTGVYEQYF
size: .; V: TRBV5-1; J: TRBJ2-1; D: TRBD1; DNA: TGCGCCAGCAGCTCGACCCCAGGGGGCGGTCAGTTCTTC; CDR3: CASSSTPGGGQFF
size: few; V: TRBV7-3; J: TRBJ1-6; D: .; DNA: TGTGCCAGCAGCTTATTGCCGGGGGGAAAAAGGTCACCCCTCCACTTT; CDR3: CASSLLPGGKRSPLHF
size: .; V: TRBV6-6; J: TRBJ2-3; D: TRBD1; DNA: TGTGCCAGCAGTTACTTACAGGGGGAGCGTTTGACACATACGCAGTATTTT; CDR3: CASSYLQGERLTHTQYF
size: few; V: TRBV20-1; J: TRBJ2-3; D: .; DNA: TGCAGTGCTAGAGGCCGGATTACCAGCACAGATACGCAGTATTTT; CDR3: CSARGRITSTDTQYF
size: .; V: TRBV12-3/TRBV12-4; J: TRBJ2-1; D: .; DNA: TGTGCCAGCAGACGACTAGGGGGCCGGGAGCAGTTCTTC; CDR3: CASRRLGGREQFF
size: few; V: TRBV3-1; J: TRBJ2-4; D: .; DNA: TGTGCCAGCAGCGAAAGGACAAGCCTAGCCAAAAACATTCAGTACTTC; CDR3: CASSERTSLAKNIQYF
size: .; V: TRBV23-1; J: TRBJ1-5; D: .; DNA: TGCGCCAGCATCCCCGCCCCCCAAAATAATCAGCCCCAGCATTTT; CDR3: CASIPAPQNNQPQHF
size: .; V: TRBV3-1; J: TRBJ2-7; D: TRBD1; DNA: TGTGCCAGCAGCCGCTACAGGGGGACGTCCGAGCAGTACTTC; CDR3: CASSRYRGTSEQYF
size: .; V: TRBV9; J: TRBJ1-1; D: TRBD1; DNA: TGTGCCAGCAGCGCCGGGACAGGGGGTTTAGGAGCTTTCTTT; CDR3: CASSAGTGGLGAFF